Listed below are T cell receptor beta chains from one sample, sequenced in a study of blood T cell repertoires in COVID-19. Generated by immunoSEQ multiplex PCR, the TCRdb table keeps only in-frame clones and is missing some. In the table there are roughly 250,000 clones, under 95% of which are singletons. The sample consisted of PBMCs or T cells enriched from blood (not recorded which). The receptor source for this set is a young woman who had recovered from COVID-19. Each CDR3 is given without its conserved first and last residue.

TRBV18,TRBJ1-2,ASSPQRTGYDGYT
TRBV7-3,TRBJ2-3,ASSLGPAADTQY
TRBV9,TRBJ2-5,ASSVHPGLGETQY
TRBV10-3,TRBJ2-7,AISESSVWEQY
TRBV19,TRBJ2-2,ASSTHGTGNTGELF
TRBV7-3,TRBJ1-2,ASSLRGQGDGYT
TRBV5-6,TRBJ1-2,ASSLAQVGIYGYT
TRBV21-1,TRBJ2-2,ASSKAQDTTTNTGELF
TRBV7-2,TRBJ1-1,ASSLAALNTEAF
TRBV5-5,TRBJ2-2,ASSWGQGRNTGELF
TRBV19,TRBJ2-2,ASSIGRTGITGELF
TRBV9,TRBJ1-1,ASSGGTGLRGTEAF
TRBV14,TRBJ2-7,ASSRQGTYEQY
TRBV5-6,TRBJ1-6,ASSLVRGNSPLH
TRBV3-1/TRBV3-2,TRBJ2-7,ASSQTTYEQY
TRBV5-6,TRBJ1-2,ASSLAGSLSYGYT
TRBV2,TRBJ1-4,ASVRDTNEKLF
TRBV18,TRBJ1-1,ASSPALRTEAF
TRBV19,TRBJ2-7,ASSPLAGAYEQY
TRBV5-1,TRBJ1-2,ASSLDPTGGYGYT
TRBV27,TRBJ2-7,ASSLSLTGEQY
TRBV5-1,TRBJ2-5,ASSFSGRLIETQY
TRBV19,TRBJ1-5,ASSKSRGNQPQH
TRBV28,TRBJ1-4,ASSLVFGGALGEKLF
TRBV15,TRBJ2-3,ATRPGVGDTQY
TRBV3-1/TRBV3-2,TRBJ1-5,ASSQPHRAGQPQH
TRBV27,TRBJ2-7,ASSLVGTGRNEQY
TRBV12-3/TRBV12-4,TRBJ1-2,ASSRTGDSYT
TRBV9,TRBJ2-1,ASSVGTGTMGNEQF
TRBV28,TRBJ1-3,ASSEGQLLDTIY
TRBV27,TRBJ1-2,ASSARGRGGYT
TRBV5-4,TRBJ1-3,ASSLGMGAAGNTIY
TRBV12-5,TRBJ1-2,ASGLGAPYGYT
TRBV6-5,TRBJ1-4,ASSSGTGIEKLF
TRBV27,TRBJ2-5,ASSLQGAEETQY
TRBV10-3,TRBJ2-7,AISLGGQGRSYEQY
TRBV5-5,TRBJ2-1,ASSFGLAGESEQF
TRBV3-1/TRBV3-2,TRBJ2-5,ASSQRGTSEETQY
TRBV7-6,TRBJ1-1,ASSARTGGNSEAF
TRBV18,TRBJ1-6,ASSWFGQKNNSPLH
TRBV9,TRBJ1-2,ASSVGQGRVGYT
TRBV5-1,TRBJ2-6,ASSLSGAGGLLSGANVLT
TRBV9,TRBJ1-2,ASSVNTLRGGYGYT
TRBV6-5,TRBJ1-6,ASSRDSYNSPLH
TRBV2,TRBJ2-2,ASSPGGSTGELF
TRBV27,TRBJ1-6,ASSSRTEISYNSPLH
TRBV6-5,TRBJ1-3,ASSPGQAGNTIY
TRBV28,TRBJ2-3,ASSPPAGTTDTQY
TRBV5-4,TRBJ2-7,ASSAAFSGVTGEQY
TRBV29-1,TRBJ1-1,SATTGQGNTEAF
TRBV5-1,TRBJ2-5,ASRSGEETQY